Each of the 9 T cell receptor beta chains below was sequenced from the same sample in a study of blood T cell repertoires in COVID-19. Clones were sequenced by immunoSEQ multiplex PCR, and TCRdb holds only the in-frame ones, with some missing. The profile covers around 300,000 clones, with about nine tenths appearing a single time and roughly 2.1% taken by the ten largest. The specimen sequenced was peripheral blood. The receptors shown here come from a man in his fifties with acute or convalescent COVID-19.

This sequence joins TRBV19 and TRBJ2-3; D gene unclear. V was cut by 3 bases and J by 0 bases, with 13 bases left in between. The CDR3 totals 16 residues. Per the germline V gene, CDR1 is LNHDA and CDR2 is SQIVND (reference sequence). CDR3 loop: CASSIYSSTSTDTQYF. DNA of the CDR3: TGTGCCAGTAGTATTTACAGCTCCACTAGCACAGATACGCAGTATTTT.

The chain has TRBV4-2 and TRBJ2-2, with TRBD2 matching over 8 bases. The CDR3 contains 17 residues. Germline V lookup: CDR1 LGHNA, CDR2 YNFKEQ. Trimming removed 4 bases from V and 6 bases from J; junction bases left unmatched: 13. The DNA for the CDR3 is TGTGCCAGCAGCCTTAGCGGGGTCCGCCCCGTCGCCGGGGAGCTGTTTTTT. Encoded protein: CASSLSGVRPVAGELFF.

This clone came up once. This chain connects TRBV7-9 to TRBJ1-2, with D uncertain. Germline V gene data show CDR1 as SEHNR and CDR2 as FQNEAQ (reference sequence). This CDR3 region has 13 residues. V was trimmed by 5 bases and J by 7 bases, leaving 14 bases between them. CDR3 residues: CASSDDYFSGYTF. Written as DNA, the CDR3 is TGTGCCAGCAGCGACGACTACTTCAGTGGCTACACCTTC.

The V call is TRBV12-5, the J call TRBJ2-1, with 7 bases aligning to TRBD2. The germline V gene has CDR1 LGHNT and CDR2 FRNRAP. This CDR3 has 13 residues. V was clipped by 2 bases and J by 9 bases; unmatched bases: 4. CDR3 in DNA: TGTGCTAGTGGTTTGAGAGGGGAGGGTGAGCAGTTCTTC. This codes for CASGLRGEGEQFF.

The genes are TRBV12-3 or TRBV12-4 and TRBJ2-7; no clear D gene. V lost 5 bases to trimming and J lost 3 bases, with 8 bases between them. The CDR3 runs 12 residues. The CDR3 spells CASSNSYYEQYF. The CDR3 DNA reads as TGTGCCAGCAGTAACTCCTACTACGAGCAGTACTTC.

The V call is TRBV5-5, the J call TRBJ2-5; D not resolved. Germline V CDR1 and CDR2: SGHKS, YYEKEE (reference sequence). The V and J ends lost 1 base and 4 bases respectively, with 8 bases between them. The CDR3 extends over 13 amino acids. The CDR3 region is CASSLLSVETQYF. The CDR3 DNA follows: TGTGCCAGCAGCTTGCTGTCGGTAGAGACCCAGTACTTC.

This chain connects TRBV7-2 to TRBJ1-2; TRBD1 matches at 7 bases. The V gene's germline CDR1 is SGHTA and CDR2 FQGNSA. The CDR3 runs to 15 residues. V gave up 3 bases and J gave up 4 bases; unmatched junction bases: 8. The CDR3 sequence is CASSLSGTAGYGYTF. CDR3 in DNA: TGTGCCAGCAGCTTGTCCGGGACAGCGGGCTATGGCTACACCTTC.

The V call is TRBV29-1, the J call TRBJ1-1, with TRBD1 matching 10 bases. V shed 5 bases, J shed 5 bases, and the junction held 8 bases outside the gene matches. CDR3 length: 14 amino acids. The germline V gene has CDR1 SQVTM and CDR2 ANQGSEA. This CDR3 is CSVPSPGQGTEAFF. The CDR3 nucleotides are TGCAGCGTTCCTTCCCCGGGACAGGGGACTGAAGCTTTCTTT.

This sequence joins TRBV7-2 and TRBJ1-5, with TRBD1 as a possible D gene (5 bases). Between the trimmed V and J ends, which lost 5 bases and 5 bases, there was a span of 13 bases. This CDR3 region has 14 residues. Germline V lookup: CDR1 SGHTA, CDR2 FQGNSA. CDR3 bases: TGTGCCAGCAGCCTAGACAGACAAGATCAGCCCCAGCATTTT. Protein product: CASSLDRQDQPQHF.